These 26 T cell receptor beta chains were all obtained from the same sample, sequenced in a study of T cells in Graves' hyperthyroidism and ophthalmopathy. Authors of the study amplified TCR beta CDR3 regions from RNA transcripts. Carried out on the TCR CDR3, a first-round RT-PCR used the HTBI primer set. From the multiplex PCR reads, TCRdb called clonotypes with MiXCR, one entry per CDR3 protein. The table records over 700,000 distinct CDR3 sequences, around 19% of them present only once. The sequencing input was blood. All receptors come from a woman in her 50s with Graves' hyperthyroidism that later progressed to Graves' ophthalmopathy.

This clonotype has more than one count but fewer than ten. The V gene is TRBV5-1, the J gene TRBJ1-5; D call uncertain. The CDR3 runs to 14 residues. From germline, CDR1 is SGHRS and CDR2 YFSETQ. V was shortened by 4 bases and J by 2 bases, with 10 bases between the two germline ends. This chain's CDR3 is CASSADGGNQPQHF. In nucleotides, the CDR3 is TGCGCCAGCAGCGCCGACGGAGGCAATCAGCCCCAGCATTTT.

The rearrangement links TRBV5-5 to TRBJ2-1; D not resolved. Germline V gene sequence: CDR1 SGHKS, CDR2 YYEKEE (reference sequence). The CDR3 totals 15 residues. The V end lost 2 bases, the J end lost 0 bases, and 9 bases lay between the germline ends. In nucleotides, the CDR3 is TGTGCCAGCAGCTTACAGATACTCTCCTACAATGAGCAGTTCTTC. It specifies CASSLQILSYNEQFF.

In its sample, this clonotype was seen many times. The V and J genes are TRBV2 and TRBJ1-2; D perhaps matches TRBD1 (6 bases). The germline V and J ends were trimmed by 6 bases and 4 bases, with 9 bases remaining between them. CDR1 is SNHLY and CDR2 is FYNNEI in the germline V gene. The CDR3 extends over 12 amino acids. CDR3 loop: CASRDSPYGYTF. CDR3 DNA sequence: TGTGCCAGCAGGGACAGCCCCTATGGCTACACCTTC.

Only a few counts were recorded for this clonotype. This chain uses TRBV10-3 with TRBJ1-1; D might be TRBD1 (5 bases). This CDR3 contains 15 residues. Trimming shortened V by 0 bases and J by 1 base, and 9 bases separated the two germline ends. Germline loops: CDR1 ENHRY, CDR2 SYGVKD. The CDR3 coding sequence is TGTGCCATCAGTGAGTCGGGGCGGGAGAACACTGAAGCTTTCTTT. Its translation: CAISESGRENTEAFF.

A note on this clonotype: A read error may be the cause here, since a much bigger clone is one base away. This chain joins TRBV18 and TRBJ2-7; no firm D call. Germline V lookup: CDR1 KGHSH, CDR2 LQKENI. CDR3 length equals 12 residues. V was shortened by 4 bases and J by 4 bases, with 8 bases between the two germline ends. The CDR3 is CASSHTVYEQYF. DNA of the CDR3: TGTGCCAGCTCACACACGGTTTACGAGCAGTACTTC.

The V call is TRBV20-1, the J call TRBJ2-6; 12 bases agree with TRBD1. Germline loops: CDR1 DFQATT, CDR2 SNEGSKA (reference sequence). Trimming cost V 1 base and J 0 bases; bases outside gene matches: 1. The CDR3 is 17 residues long. The CDR3 region is CSARGDRGPSGANVLTF. In nucleotides, the CDR3 is TGCAGTGCTAGAGGGGACAGGGGGCCCTCTGGGGCCAACGTCCTGACTTTC.

This sequence joins TRBV12-3 or TRBV12-4 and TRBJ2-3, with a tentative D call TRBD1 (5 bases). This CDR3 comprises 14 residues. V lost 7 bases and J lost 2, with 13 bases in between. The CDR3 nucleotides read TGTGCCAGCACCTTAAGGGGTCCCACAGATACGCAGTATTTT. This gives the protein CASTLRGPTDTQYF.

The rearrangement joins TRBV4-2 to TRBJ1-2; D possibly corresponds to TRBD1 (6 bases). Germline V gene lookup returns CDR1 LGHNA and CDR2 YNFKEQ. The V end was cut by 4 bases, the J end by 2 bases, with 29 bases between. CDR3 length: 20 amino acids. Here the CDR3 reads CASSRATNRETNPINYGYTF. The CDR3 coding sequence is TGTGCCAGCAGCCGAGCCACGAACAGGGAAACTAACCCAATCAACTATGGCTACACCTTC.

This clonotype was counted many times. The V gene is TRBV11-1, the J gene TRBJ1-4; no reliable D call. Germline V CDR1 and CDR2: SGHAT, FQDESV (reference sequence). The CDR3 extends over 16 amino acids. V lost 5 bases to trimming and J lost 0 bases, with 13 bases between them. The CDR3 bases are TGTGCCAGCAGCCGTCGAAGGACCGCAACTAATGAAAAACTGTTTTTT. Residues: CASSRRRTATNEKLFF.

This clonotype was seen a few times. The CDR3: CASSTRGSTSNQPQHF. CDR3 DNA sequence: TGTGCCAGCAGTACCCGGGGGAGCACCAGCAATCAGCCCCAGCATTTT. V is TRBV27 and J is TRBJ1-5; perhaps TRBD1 as D (5 bases). Germline V gene lookup returns CDR1 MNHEY and CDR2 SMNVEV (reference sequence). CDR3 length: 16 residues. V was cut by 5 bases and J by 1 base, with 15 bases left in between.

This clonotype was recorded many times. The rearrangement links TRBV3-1 to TRBJ2-1; TRBD1 aligns across 8 bases. V trimming: 5 bases; J trimming: 3 bases; junction bases outside the gene matches: 6. This CDR3 comprises 15 residues. Germline V gene lookup returns CDR1 LGHDT and CDR2 YNNKEL (reference sequence). The CDR3 region has the DNA TGTGCCAGCAGCTACCACGGACAGGGCTACAATGAGCAGTTCTTC. This translates into CASSYHGQGYNEQFF.

The chain combines TRBV6-1 with TRBJ1-6; D is perhaps TRBD1 (6 bases). Germline-derived CDR1 and CDR2 are MNHNS and SASEGT. The length of the CDR3 is 21 residues. V was cut by 5 bases and J by 0 bases, with 26 bases left in between. The CDR3 region is CASSSKRGLQGMSSYNSPLHF. The CDR3 region has the DNA TGTGCCAGCAGTTCAAAAAGGGGGTTACAGGGTATGAGCTCCTATAATTCACCCCTCCACTTT.

This clonotype has ten or more counts. The gene calls are TRBV3-1 and TRBJ2-3, with 10 bases aligning to TRBD2. CDR1 is LGHDT and CDR2 is YNNKEL in the germline V gene (reference sequence). V gave up 0 bases and J gave up 4 bases; unmatched junction bases: 4. The CDR3 totals 16 residues. The CDR3, as DNA: TGTGCCAGCAGCCAAGATAGCGGGGGGATCTCAGATACGCAGTATTTT. Its translation: CASSQDSGGISDTQYF.

Details on this clonotype: A much larger clone sits a single nucleotide away, making a read error possible. The chain combines TRBV20-1 with TRBJ1-4; no definite D call. Trimming took off 6 bases at V and 8 bases at J, with 22 bases between the two ends. Looked up from germline, CDR1 is DFQATT and CDR2 is SNEGSKA (reference sequence). This CDR3 has 15 residues. The CDR3 reads CSAPARTGRREKLFF. As DNA, the CDR3 is TGCAGTGCCCCCGCAAGGACGGGGAGGAGAGAAAAACTGTTTTTT.

The chain uses TRBV5-1 and TRBJ2-5, with 8 bases matching TRBD1. Germline CDR1 SGHRS, CDR2 YFSETQ. This CDR3 has 15 residues. V was clipped by 4 bases and J by 2 bases; unmatched bases: 7. CDR3 coding DNA: TGCGCCAGCAGCCTCCCAGGACAGGGTCAAGAGACCCAGTACTTC. Its translation: CASSLPGQGQETQYF.

At least ten counts were recorded for this clonotype. The chain couples TRBV6-1 to TRBJ1-1, with 10 bases fitting TRBD1. The CDR3 has 15 amino acids. J was trimmed by 1 base and V by 5 bases; bases with no gene match: 4. CDR1 is MNHNS, CDR2 SASEGT, per germline. This CDR3 is CASSLWTGGNTEAFF. DNA for the CDR3: TGTGCCAGCAGTCTATGGACAGGGGGGAACACTGAAGCTTTCTTT.

This clonotype was observed a handful of times. The J gene is TRBJ1-5, the V gene TRBV25-1; D gene uncertain. Trimming stripped 5 bases from V and 7 bases from J, with 15 bases between. Germline assignment: CDR1 MGHDK and CDR2 SYGVNS. The length of the CDR3 is 14 residues. CDR3 nucleotides: TGTGCCAGCAGTAATCAAGGCGATGGGCAGCCCCAGCATTTT. Translation: CASSNQGDGQPQHF.

The chain has TRBV19 and TRBJ2-1; D unresolved. The CDR3 has 14 amino acids. Between the trimmed V and J ends, which lost 6 bases and 4 bases, there was a span of 13 bases. Per germline, CDR1 LNHDA and CDR2 SQIVND (reference sequence). The CDR3 here is CASRGKMGYNEQFF. Here the CDR3 DNA reads TGTGCCAGTAGGGGGAAGATGGGATACAATGAGCAGTTCTTC. The full variable domain, in which reference TRBV19 and TRBJ2-1 provide the parts outside the CDR3, is DGGITQSPKYLFRKEGQNVTLSCEQNLNHDAMYWYRQDPGQGLRLIYYSQIVNDFQKGDIAEGYSVSREKKESFPLTVTSAQKNPTAFYLCASRGKMGYNEQFFGPGTRLTVL.

This clonotype was detected a few times. The chain has TRBV3-1 and TRBJ2-7; 9 bases line up with TRBD1. The CDR3 runs to 18 residues. Trimming removed 5 bases from V and 3 bases from J; junction bases left unmatched: 17. Germline values: CDR1 LGHDT, CDR2 YNNKEL (reference sequence). In nucleotides, the CDR3 is TGTGCCAGCAGCGGGCCGGGCGGGACAGGGACGGTTTTCTACGAGCAGTACTTC. Its protein product is CASSGPGGTGTVFYEQYF.

The genes are TRBV20-1 and TRBJ1-2; TRBD1 is a possible D gene (6 bases). Germline V CDR1 and CDR2: DFQATT, SNEGSKA (reference sequence). The CDR3 spans 13 residues. V lost 4 bases and J lost 8, with 17 bases in between. Here the CDR3 DNA reads TGCAGTGCTAAAATACAGGCGGGGGCGGGCTACACCTTC. This encodes CSAKIQAGAGYTF.

This clonotype was counted at least ten times. The chain uses TRBV18 and TRBJ2-5; no firm D call. Germline V gives CDR1 KGHSH, CDR2 LQKENI. The CDR3 is made up of 14 amino acids. V lost 2 bases and J 0 bases, leaving 7 bases between the germline ends. Here the CDR3 DNA reads TGTGCCAGCTCACCAACAGACTACCAAGAGACCCAGTACTTC. Amino acid sequence: CASSPTDYQETQYF.

The chain employs TRBV7-9 and TRBJ1-1, with D unresolved. The V gene lost 1 base and the J gene lost 1 base, with 10 bases spanning the gap. The germline gives CDR1 SEHNR, CDR2 FQNEAQ (reference sequence). This CDR3 has 15 amino acids. CDR3 coding DNA: TGTGCCAGCAGCTTAGGTCGGGTAGCGAACACTGAAGCTTTCTTT. Translated, it gives CASSLGRVANTEAFF.

This clonotype occurred many times. This chain connects TRBV7-3 to TRBJ2-1; possibly TRBD1 for D (6 bases). Germline V gives CDR1 SGHTA, CDR2 FQGTGA. Between the trimmed V and J ends, which lost 3 bases and 6 bases, there was a span of 9 bases. This CDR3 has 13 amino acids. The CDR3: CASSFGGANEQFF. The CDR3 DNA is TGTGCCAGCAGCTTTGGGGGCGCCAATGAGCAGTTCTTC.

This chain uses TRBV25-1 with TRBJ1-2; D gene uncertain. The CDR3 is made up of 14 amino acids. Germline CDR1 reads MGHDK; CDR2 reads SYGVNS. V was trimmed by 4 bases and J by 2 bases, leaving 11 bases between them. CDR3 residues: CASSVSTTNYGYTF. The CDR3 bases are TGTGCCAGCAGTGTCTCGACAACGAACTATGGCTACACCTTC.

The sample holds a few counts of this clonotype. This sequence joins TRBV9 and TRBJ1-2; 7 nucleotides line up with TRBD1. The CDR3 has 14 amino acids. Germline V gene sequence: CDR1 SGDLS, CDR2 YYNGEE. V lost 3 bases, J lost 3 bases, and 5 bases stayed unmatched. For the CDR3, the DNA is TGTGCCAGCAGCGCAACAGGGGCTCACTATGGCTACACCTTC. Protein: CASSATGAHYGYTF.

This clonotype was detected many times. The chain uses TRBV7-2 and TRBJ2-3; 9 positions match TRBD2. V trimming: 1 base; J trimming: 0 bases; junction bases outside the gene matches: 8. CDR1 and CDR2 from the germline V gene are SGHTA and FQGNSA. The CDR3 is 18 residues long. CDR3 DNA sequence: TGTGCCAGCAGCTTAGGGCGGGGGGGCTTTCCTAGCACAGATACGCAGTATTTT. This encodes CASSLGRGGFPSTDTQYF. The complete variable domain, with remaining parts taken from reference TRBV7-2 and TRBJ2-3, reads GAGVSQSPSNKVTEKGKDVELRCDPISGHTALYWYRQSLGQGLEFLIYFQGNSAPDKSGLPSDRFSAERTGGSVSTLTIQRTQQEDSAVYLCASSLGRGGFPSTDTQYFGPGTRLTVL.